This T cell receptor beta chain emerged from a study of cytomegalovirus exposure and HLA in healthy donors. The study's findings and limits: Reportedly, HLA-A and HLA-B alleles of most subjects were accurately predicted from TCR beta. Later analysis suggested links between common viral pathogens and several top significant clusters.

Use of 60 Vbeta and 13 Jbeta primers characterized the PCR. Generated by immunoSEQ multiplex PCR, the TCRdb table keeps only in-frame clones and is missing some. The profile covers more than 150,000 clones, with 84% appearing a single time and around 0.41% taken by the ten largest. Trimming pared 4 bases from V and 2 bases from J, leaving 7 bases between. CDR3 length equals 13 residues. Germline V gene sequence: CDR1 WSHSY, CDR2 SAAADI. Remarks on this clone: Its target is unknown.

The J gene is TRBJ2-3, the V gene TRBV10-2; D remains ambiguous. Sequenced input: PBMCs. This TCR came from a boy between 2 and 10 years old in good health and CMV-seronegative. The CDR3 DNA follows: TGCGCCAGCAGTGGCACCTACACAGATACGCAGTATTTT. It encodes CASSGTYTDTQYF.